The clone carrying this T cell receptor beta chain showed up just a few times. The target antigen is unknown. Since it is a stray read in a library aimed at alpha chains, this beta chain has a size that is not meaningful. Regarding time point: sample taken at primary tumor resection. Unsorted whole RNA samples from tumor, nontumor lung or frozen PBMC were sequenced. This sample was taken from a study of spatial heterogeneity in lung cancer. Study findings and constraints: Higher tumor mutation counts went along with higher counts of expanded intratumoral alpha and beta TCRs. Ubiquitous expanded TCR counts tracked ubiquitous nonsynonymous mutations; regional expanded TCR counts tracked regional nonsynonymous mutations.

This CDR3 has 14 residues. V dropped 4 bases and J dropped 8; count of bases not matched to a gene: 9. Germline V lookup: CDR1 MNHEY, CDR2 SVGAGI. TCRdb recomputed calls from the 5' RACE reads with MiXCR, one row per CDR3 protein. Of around 15,000 distinct CDR3 sequences listed, roughly 7% were seen once; the top ten hold about 18%. This receptor was obtained from a female donor with early-stage non-small cell lung cancer. The sample in question was lung tumor tissue, obtained at surgery. The rearrangement links TRBV6-5 to TRBJ1-2, with 8 bases fitting TRBD1. The CDR3 spells CASSSLGTGNGYTF. The CDR3 coding sequence is TGTGCCAGCAGTTCCTTAGGGACAGGAAACGGCTACACCTTC.